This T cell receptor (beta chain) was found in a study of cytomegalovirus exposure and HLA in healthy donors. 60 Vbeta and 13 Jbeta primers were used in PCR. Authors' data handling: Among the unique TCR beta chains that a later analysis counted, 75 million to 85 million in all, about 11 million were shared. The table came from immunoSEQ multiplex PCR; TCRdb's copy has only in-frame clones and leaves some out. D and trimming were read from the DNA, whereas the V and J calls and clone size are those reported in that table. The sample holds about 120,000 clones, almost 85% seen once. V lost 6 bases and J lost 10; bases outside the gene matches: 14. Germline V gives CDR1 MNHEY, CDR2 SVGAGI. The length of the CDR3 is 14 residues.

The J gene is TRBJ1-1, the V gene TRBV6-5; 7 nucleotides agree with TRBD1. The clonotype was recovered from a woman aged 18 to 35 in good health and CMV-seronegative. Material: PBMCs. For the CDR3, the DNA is TGTGCCAGCAGCTGGGGACAGCAAACCCAGGGAGCTTTCTTT. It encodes CASSWGQQTQGAFF.